This T cell receptor (beta chain) came from a study of beta chain features in type 1 diabetes. Germline CDR1 reads SNHLY; CDR2 reads FYNNEI. The CDR3 extends over 15 amino acids. V gave up 1 base and J gave up 2 bases, with 8 bases separating them. Expressed TCRB transcripts were sequenced because the entire RNA isolate underwent reverse transcription. Method: immunoSEQ multiplex PCR; TCRdb's copy keeps in-frame clones and lacks some. The data hold around 430,000 clones, with approximately 31% observed a single time. This clone has more than one count but fewer than ten. The target antigen is unknown. Study conclusions and caveats: There was no resolution here of whether HLA type influences TCRB rearrangement. More deletions and fewer insertions at VDJ junctions were seen in type 1 diabetes patients. Within patients, naive, central memory and Treg TCRB repertoires seemed more similar than within healthy donors.

The source material was naive CD4+ T cells from blood. The V and J genes are TRBV2 and TRBJ2-2; possibly TRBD1 for D (6 bases). The receptor comes from a man aged 18 to 35 in good health. The DNA of the CDR3 is TGTGCCAGCAGTGAAGGGACAGAAAACACCGGGGAGCTGTTTTTT. As protein: CASSEGTENTGELFF. The variable domain in full, with the rest retrieved from reference TRBV2 and TRBJ2-2, is EPEVTQTPSHQVTQMGQEVILRCVPISNHLYFYWYRQILGQKVEFLVSFYNNEISEKSEIFDDQFSVERPDGSNFTLKIRSTKLEDSAMYFCASSEGTENTGELFFGEGSRLTVL.